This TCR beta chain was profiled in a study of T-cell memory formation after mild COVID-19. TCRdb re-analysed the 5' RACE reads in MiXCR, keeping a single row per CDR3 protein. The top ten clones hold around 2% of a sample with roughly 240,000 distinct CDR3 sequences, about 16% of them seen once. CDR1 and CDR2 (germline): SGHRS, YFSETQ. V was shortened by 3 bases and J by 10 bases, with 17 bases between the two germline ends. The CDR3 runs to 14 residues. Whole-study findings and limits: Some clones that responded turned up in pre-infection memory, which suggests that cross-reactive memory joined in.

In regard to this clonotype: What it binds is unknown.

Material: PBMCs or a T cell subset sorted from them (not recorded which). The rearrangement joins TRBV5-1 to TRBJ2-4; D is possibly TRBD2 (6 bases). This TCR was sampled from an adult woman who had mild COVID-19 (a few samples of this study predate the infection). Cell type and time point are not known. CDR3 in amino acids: CASSSEGGPAIQYF. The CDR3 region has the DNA TGCGCCAGCAGCTCGGAGGGAGGCCCCGCAATTCAGTACTTC.